One and the same sample provided the 15 T cell receptor beta chains below, sequenced in a study of regulatory T cells in long-lasting Graves disease. Arm-PCR of CDR3 regions and iRepertoire HTBI primers were used to build TCR beta libraries. TCRdb processed the multiplex PCR reads anew with MiXCR; each CDR3 protein has one entry. The sample has about 540,000 distinct CDR3 sequences, approximately 12% seen once. Time point reported: newly diagnosed GD, antithyroid drugs for less than 3 months. Researchers made the TCR library from RNA that was extracted from PBMCs. The sample was also reused in another study, on T cells in Graves' hyperthyroidism and ophthalmopathy.

This sample comprised peripheral blood mononuclear cells (PBMCs), obtained at new diagnosis, from a patient treated with antithyroid drugs. These TCRs come from a man aged 25-45 years with Graves disease.

This clonotype was seen a few times. V gene TRBV19 combines with J gene TRBJ2-1; 7 bases line up with TRBD1. Germline assignment: CDR1 LNHDA and CDR2 SQIVND (reference sequence). V shed 7 bases, J shed 6 bases, and the junction held 15 bases outside the gene matches. The CDR3 sequence is 16 residues long. In DNA form, the CDR3 reads TGTGCCAGTACTCGGACGGTAGGGGGCCTCCTCAATGAGCAGTTCTTC. It translates to CASTRTVGGLLNEQFF.

This clonotype has only a few counts. The chain uses TRBV29-1 and TRBJ2-2; possibly TRBD1 or TRBD2 for D (6 bases each). The CDR3 is 14 amino acids. The germline gives CDR1 SQVTM, CDR2 ANQGSEA. Trimming removed 8 bases from V and 1 base from J, with 14 bases in between. CDR3 bases: TGCAGCATCGAAGGAGGGGGGAACACCGGGGAGCTGTTTTTT. It yields the protein CSIEGGGNTGELFF.

This clonotype came up a few times. V is TRBV19 and J is TRBJ1-1; 7 nucleotides line up with TRBD1. CDR1 is LNHDA and CDR2 is SQIVND in the germline V gene (reference sequence). This CDR3 is 14 amino acids long. V shed 6 bases and J 0 bases; nucleotides not matched to a gene: 4. The CDR3 DNA reads as TGTGCCAGTAGCATGGGACAGATGAACACTGAAGCTTTCTTT. This gives the protein CASSMGQMNTEAFF. Full variable domain (rest looked up from reference TRBV19 and TRBJ1-1): DGGITQSPKYLFRKEGQNVTLSCEQNLNHDAMYWYRQDPGQGLRLIYYSQIVNDFQKGDIAEGYSVSREKKESFPLTVTSAQKNPTAFYLCASSMGQMNTEAFFGQGTRLTVV.

The chain uses TRBV19 and TRBJ2-1, with TRBD2 matching over 8 bases. The CDR3 consists of 15 residues. V was clipped by 4 bases and J by 7 bases; unmatched bases: 9. Germline V gives CDR1 LNHDA, CDR2 SQIVND (reference sequence). CDR3 sequence reads: CASSTRPSGSNEQFF. Here the CDR3 DNA reads TGTGCCAGTAGTACCCGGCCGAGCGGGAGTAATGAGCAGTTCTTC.

This clonotype has only a few counts. The chain carries TRBV7-2 and TRBJ2-3; 8 bases agree with TRBD2. The CDR3 spans 14 residues. The V gene end was trimmed by 3 bases and the J gene end by 4 bases; junction bases not matched to a gene: 3. Germline CDR1 and CDR2: SGHTA and FQGNSA. CDR3 loop: CASSFTSGADTQYF. The CDR3 bases are TGTGCCAGCAGCTTTACTAGCGGCGCAGATACGCAGTATTTT.

In its sample, this clonotype was seen once. This sequence joins TRBV30 and TRBJ2-5; tentatively, D is TRBD1 or TRBD2 (6 bases each). The V gene's germline CDR1 is GTSNPN and CDR2 SVGIG (reference sequence). The germline V and J ends were trimmed by 4 bases and 1 base, with 13 bases remaining between them. This CDR3 region has 14 residues. This CDR3 reads CAWTVSGAQETQYF. As DNA, the CDR3 is TGTGCCTGGACGGTTTCGGGGGCCCAAGAGACCCAGTACTTC.

Points on this clonotype: A much larger clone sits a single nucleotide away, making a read error possible. The chain recombines TRBV7-9 with TRBJ2-3; D uncertain. Trimming cost V 5 bases and J 6 bases, with 6 bases left between them. In germline, CDR1 is SEHNR, CDR2 FQNEAQ (reference sequence). The CDR3 is made up of 11 amino acids. The CDR3 loop is CASSNVDTQYF. As DNA, the CDR3 is TGTGCCAGCAGCAACGTGGATACGCAGTATTTT.

This clonotype showed up many times. The rearrangement joins TRBV28 to TRBJ2-7; D gene uncertain. The CDR3 extends over 15 amino acids. CDR1 is MDHEN, CDR2 SYDVKM, per germline. V lost 3 bases to trimming and J lost 2 bases, with 14 bases between them. CDR3 residues: CASSLEAIPPYEQYF. The CDR3, as DNA: TGTGCCAGCAGTTTGGAAGCAATTCCACCCTACGAGCAGTACTTC.

This clonotype was counted many times. The chain has TRBV5-4 and TRBJ2-5; 7 bases line up with TRBD1. J was trimmed by 2 bases and V by 1 base; bases with no gene match: 11. Germline CDR1 is SGHNT and CDR2 is YYREEE (reference sequence). This CDR3 comprises 17 residues. DNA of the CDR3: TGTGCCAGCAGCTTGAGGGGGCGAGGTTTGGCACAAGAGACCCAGTACTTC. It yields the protein CASSLRGRGLAQETQYF.

The chain employs TRBV20-1 and TRBJ1-3; a possible D gene is TRBD1 (6 bases). This CDR3 has 15 amino acids. Germline lookup yields CDR1 DFQATT and CDR2 SNEGSKA (reference sequence). V was trimmed by 6 bases and J by 2 bases, leaving 17 bases between them. CDR3 DNA: TGCAGTGCCCTAAATCCGACAGGCCCTGGAAACACCATATATTTT. This translates into CSALNPTGPGNTIYF.

This clonotype was detected ten times or more. The chain uses TRBV7-9 and TRBJ1-2; D may be TRBD1 (5 bases). Germline V lookup: CDR1 SEHNR, CDR2 FQNEAQ (reference sequence). The CDR3 length is 14 residues. Trimming took 8 bases from V and 2 from J, leaving 15 bases between them. CDR3 DNA: TGTGCCAGCGTGACCGGGACTTACAACTATGGCTACACCTTC. It encodes CASVTGTYNYGYTF. Full variable domain (missing parts from reference TRBV7-9 and TRBJ1-2): DTGVSQNPRHKITKRGQNVTFRCDPISEHNRLYWYRQTLGQGPEFLTYFQNEAQLEKSRLLSDRFSAERPKGSFSTLEIQRTEQGDSAMYLCASVTGTYNYGYTFGSGTRLTVV.

This clonotype has just a few counts. The rearrangement uses TRBV20-1 and TRBJ2-7; 10 bases match TRBD1. The CDR3 has 16 amino acids. The germline CDR1 and CDR2 sequences are DFQATT and SNEGSKA (reference sequence). The V and J ends lost 5 bases and 0 bases, in that order; junction bases with no gene match: 10. The chain's CDR3 is CSAVDPGTGASYEQYF. For the CDR3, the DNA is TGCAGTGCTGTCGACCCCGGGACAGGGGCCTCCTACGAGCAGTACTTC.

The J gene is TRBJ2-1, the V gene TRBV29-1; 11 bases agree with TRBD1. The CDR3 loop spans 15 amino acids. In germline, CDR1 is SQVTM, CDR2 ANQGSEA. V was clipped by 5 bases and J by 3 bases; unmatched bases: 6. The CDR3 region has the DNA TGCAGCGTTTCCTATGGGACAGGGGGCTACAATGAGCAGTTCTTC. As protein: CSVSYGTGGYNEQFF.

In its sample, this clonotype was seen many times. V gene TRBV9 combines with J gene TRBJ2-7; the match to TRBD2 covers 7 bases. J gave up 6 bases and V 4 bases, and 13 bases lay outside the gene matches. Germline V lookup: CDR1 SGDLS, CDR2 YYNGEE. The CDR3 consists of 15 residues. This CDR3 is CASSPTRETSIEQYF. CDR3 nucleotides: TGTGCCAGCAGCCCCACACGGGAGACTAGCATCGAGCAGTACTTC.

This clonotype was seen more than once but under ten times. This sequence may be a read error, since a much larger clone differs from it by one base. No conserved phenylalanine or tryptophan is present at the end of the CDR3, so a read error is the likely explanation. The rearrangement joins TRBV3-1 to TRBJ2-2; tentatively, D is TRBD1 (5 bases). Trimming stripped 1 base from V and 6 bases from J, with 6 bases between. The germline V gene has CDR1 LGHDT and CDR2 YNNKEL (reference sequence). There are 13 residues in the CDR3. The CDR3 sequence: CASSQGGPGELFL. The CDR3 bases are TGTGCCAGCAGCCAAGGGGGCCCCGGGGAGCTGTTTCTT.